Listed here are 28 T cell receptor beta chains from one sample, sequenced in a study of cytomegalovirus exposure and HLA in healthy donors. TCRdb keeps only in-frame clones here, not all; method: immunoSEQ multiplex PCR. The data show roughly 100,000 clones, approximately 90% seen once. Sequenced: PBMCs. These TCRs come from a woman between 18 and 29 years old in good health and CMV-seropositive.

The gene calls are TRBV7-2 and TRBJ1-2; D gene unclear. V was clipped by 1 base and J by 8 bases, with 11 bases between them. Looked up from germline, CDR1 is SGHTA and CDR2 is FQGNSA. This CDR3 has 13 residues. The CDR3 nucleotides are TGTGCCAGCAGCTTAGAGGTAGCAGACGGCTACACCTTC. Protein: CASSLEVADGYTF.

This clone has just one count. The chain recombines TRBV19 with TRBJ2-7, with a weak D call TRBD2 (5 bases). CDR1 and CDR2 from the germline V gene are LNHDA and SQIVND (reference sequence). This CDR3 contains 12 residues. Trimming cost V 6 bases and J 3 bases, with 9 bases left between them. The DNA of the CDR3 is TGTGCCAGTAGAGAGGGAAACTACGAGCAGTACTTC. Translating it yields CASREGNYEQYF.

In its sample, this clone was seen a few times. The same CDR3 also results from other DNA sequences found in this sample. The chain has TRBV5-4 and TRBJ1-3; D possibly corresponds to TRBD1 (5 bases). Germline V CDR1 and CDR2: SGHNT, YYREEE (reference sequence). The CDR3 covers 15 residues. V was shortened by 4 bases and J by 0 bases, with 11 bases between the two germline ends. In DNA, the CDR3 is TGTGCCAGCAGCCTAGACAGCCGCTCTGGAAACACCATATATTTT. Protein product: CASSLDSRSGNTIYF.

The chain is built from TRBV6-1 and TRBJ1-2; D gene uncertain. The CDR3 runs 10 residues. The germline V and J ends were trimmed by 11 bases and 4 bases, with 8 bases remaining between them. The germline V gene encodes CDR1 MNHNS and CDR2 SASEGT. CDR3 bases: TGTGCCGCGGGAGGCTATGGCTACACCTTC. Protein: CAAGGYGYTF.

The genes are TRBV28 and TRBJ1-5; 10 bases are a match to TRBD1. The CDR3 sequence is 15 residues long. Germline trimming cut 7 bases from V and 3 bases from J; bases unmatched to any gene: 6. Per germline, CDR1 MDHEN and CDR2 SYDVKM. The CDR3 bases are TGTGCCAGCACCCGGGGACAGGGGCTCAATCAGCCCCAGCATTTT. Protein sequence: CASTRGQGLNQPQHF.

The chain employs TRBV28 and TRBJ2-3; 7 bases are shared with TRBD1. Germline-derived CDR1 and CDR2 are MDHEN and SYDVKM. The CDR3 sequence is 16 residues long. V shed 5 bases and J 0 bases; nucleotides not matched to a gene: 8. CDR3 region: CASSRTGVPSTDTQYF. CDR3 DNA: TGTGCCAGCAGTAGAACAGGGGTCCCTAGCACAGATACGCAGTATTTT.

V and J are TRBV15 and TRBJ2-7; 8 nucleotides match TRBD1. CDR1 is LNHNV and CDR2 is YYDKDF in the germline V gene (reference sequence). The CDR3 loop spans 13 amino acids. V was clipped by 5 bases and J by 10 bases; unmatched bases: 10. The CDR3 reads CATSLGQGPDQYF. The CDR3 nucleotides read TGTGCCACCAGCCTCGGACAGGGTCCGGATCAGTACTTC.

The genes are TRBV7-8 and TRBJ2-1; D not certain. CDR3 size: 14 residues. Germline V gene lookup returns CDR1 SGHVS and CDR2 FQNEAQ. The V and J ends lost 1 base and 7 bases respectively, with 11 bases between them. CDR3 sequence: CASSLERHLNEQFF. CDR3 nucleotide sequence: TGTGCCAGCAGCTTAGAGAGACACCTAAATGAGCAGTTCTTC.

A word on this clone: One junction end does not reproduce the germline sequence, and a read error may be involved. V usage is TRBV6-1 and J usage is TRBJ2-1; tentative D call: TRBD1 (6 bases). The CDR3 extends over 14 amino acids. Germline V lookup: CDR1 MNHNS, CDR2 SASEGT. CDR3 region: CASIRGSSDNEQFF. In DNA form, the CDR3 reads TGTGCCAGCATAAGGGGGTCCTCCGACAATGAGCAGTTCTTC.

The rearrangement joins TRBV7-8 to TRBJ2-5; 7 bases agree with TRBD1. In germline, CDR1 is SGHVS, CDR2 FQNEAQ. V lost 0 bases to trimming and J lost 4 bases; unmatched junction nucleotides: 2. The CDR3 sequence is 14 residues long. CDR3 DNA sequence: TGTGCCAGCAGCTTAGCGACAGGGTTAGAGACCCAGTACTTC. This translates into CASSLATGLETQYF.

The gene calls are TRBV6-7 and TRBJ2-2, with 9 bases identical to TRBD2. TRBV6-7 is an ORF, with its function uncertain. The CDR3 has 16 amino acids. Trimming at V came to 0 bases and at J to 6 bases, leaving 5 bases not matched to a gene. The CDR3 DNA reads TGTGCCAGCAGTTACTCGTTAGCGGGAGAATCCGGGGAGCTGTTTTTT. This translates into CASSYSLAGESGELFF.

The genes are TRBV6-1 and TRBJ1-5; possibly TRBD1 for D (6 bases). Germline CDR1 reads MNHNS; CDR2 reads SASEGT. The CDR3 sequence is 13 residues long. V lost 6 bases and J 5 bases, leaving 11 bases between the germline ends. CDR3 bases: TGTGCCAGCAGAACAGGGAATTATCAGCCCCAGCATTTT. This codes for CASRTGNYQPQHF.

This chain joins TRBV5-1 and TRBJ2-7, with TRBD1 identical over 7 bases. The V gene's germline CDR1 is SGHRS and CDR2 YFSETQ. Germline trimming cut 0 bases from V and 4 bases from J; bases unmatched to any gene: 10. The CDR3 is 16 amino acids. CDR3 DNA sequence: TGCGCCAGCAGCTTGGGGGACAGTGGAAATAGGTACGAGCAGTACTTC. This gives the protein CASSLGDSGNRYEQYF.

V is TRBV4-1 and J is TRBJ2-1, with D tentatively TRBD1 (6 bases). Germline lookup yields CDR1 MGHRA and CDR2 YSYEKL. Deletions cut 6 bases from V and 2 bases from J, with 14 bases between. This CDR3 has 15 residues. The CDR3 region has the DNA TGCGCCAGCAGTCAAACAGGGTTACCCTACAATGAGCAGTTCTTC. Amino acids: CASSQTGLPYNEQFF.

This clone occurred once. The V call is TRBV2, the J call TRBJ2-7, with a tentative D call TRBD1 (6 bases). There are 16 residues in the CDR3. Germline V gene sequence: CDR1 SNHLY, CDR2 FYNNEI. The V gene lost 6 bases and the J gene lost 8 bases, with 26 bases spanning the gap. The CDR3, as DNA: TGTGCCAGCAGCCCTTCTGGGGCAGGGGCTTCTACGAAGCAGTACTTC. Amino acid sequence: CASSPSGAGASTKQYF.

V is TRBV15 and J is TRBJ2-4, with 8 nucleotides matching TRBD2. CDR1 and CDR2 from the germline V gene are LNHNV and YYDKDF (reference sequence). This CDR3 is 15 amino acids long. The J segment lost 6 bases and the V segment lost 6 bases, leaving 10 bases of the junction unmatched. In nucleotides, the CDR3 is TGTGCCACCAGAGCCCCGGGACTAGTCACAAACATTCAGTACTTC. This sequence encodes CATRAPGLVTNIQYF.

DNA for the CDR3: TGTGCCAGCAAAGAAATGGCAGGGTATGGCTACACCTTC. Residues: CASKEMAGYGYTF. The V call is TRBV7-9, the J call TRBJ1-2, with D perhaps TRBD1 (5 bases). In germline, CDR1 is SEHNR, CDR2 FQNEAQ (reference sequence). Deletions cut 7 bases from V and 5 bases from J, with 14 bases between. The CDR3 is 13 amino acids.

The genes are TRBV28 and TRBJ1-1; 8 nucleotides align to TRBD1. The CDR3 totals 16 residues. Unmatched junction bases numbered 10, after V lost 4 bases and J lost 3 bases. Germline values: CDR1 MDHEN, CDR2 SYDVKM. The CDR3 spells CASSSRTGGGHTEAFF. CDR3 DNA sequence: TGTGCCAGCAGTTCGCGCACAGGGGGAGGGCACACTGAAGCTTTCTTT. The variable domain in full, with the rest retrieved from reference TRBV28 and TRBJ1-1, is DVKVTQSSRYLVKRTGEKVFLECVQDMDHENMFWYRQDPGLGLRLIYFSYDVKMKEKGDIPEGYSVSREKKERFSLILESASTNQTSMYLCASSSRTGGGHTEAFFGQGTRLTVV.

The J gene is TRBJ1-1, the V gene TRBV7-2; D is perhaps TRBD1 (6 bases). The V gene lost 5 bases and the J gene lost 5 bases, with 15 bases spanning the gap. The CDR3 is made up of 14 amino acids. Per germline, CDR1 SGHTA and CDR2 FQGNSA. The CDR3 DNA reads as TGTGCCAGCAGCCCGGGACACCGCGGAACTGAAGCTTTCTTT. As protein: CASSPGHRGTEAFF.

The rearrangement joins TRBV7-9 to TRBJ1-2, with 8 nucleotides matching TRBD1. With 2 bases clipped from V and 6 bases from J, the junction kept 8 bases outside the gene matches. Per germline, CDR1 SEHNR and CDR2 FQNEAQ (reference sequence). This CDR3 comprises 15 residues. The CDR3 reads CASSLSAGGANGYTF. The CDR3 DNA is TGTGCCAGCAGCTTATCGGCAGGGGGCGCGAATGGCTACACCTTC.

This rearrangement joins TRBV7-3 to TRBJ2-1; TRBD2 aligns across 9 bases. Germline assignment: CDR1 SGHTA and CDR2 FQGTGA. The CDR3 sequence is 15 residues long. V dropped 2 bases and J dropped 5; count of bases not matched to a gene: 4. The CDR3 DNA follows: TGTGCCAGCAGCTTAGCGGGAGGGGCCCACAATGAGCAGTTCTTC. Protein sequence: CASSLAGGAHNEQFF.

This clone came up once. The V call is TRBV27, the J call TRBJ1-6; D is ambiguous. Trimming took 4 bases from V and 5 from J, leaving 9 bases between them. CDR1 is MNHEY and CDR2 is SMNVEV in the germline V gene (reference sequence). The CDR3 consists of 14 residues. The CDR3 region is CASSSIQDNSPLHF. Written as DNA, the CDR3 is TGTGCCAGCAGTTCGATCCAGGATAATTCACCCCTCCACTTT.

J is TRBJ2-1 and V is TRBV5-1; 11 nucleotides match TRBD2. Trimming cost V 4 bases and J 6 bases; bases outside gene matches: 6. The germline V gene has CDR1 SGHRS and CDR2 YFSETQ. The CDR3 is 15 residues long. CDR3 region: CASSILAGEVNEQFF. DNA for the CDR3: TGCGCCAGCAGCATACTAGCGGGAGAGGTCAATGAGCAGTTCTTC.

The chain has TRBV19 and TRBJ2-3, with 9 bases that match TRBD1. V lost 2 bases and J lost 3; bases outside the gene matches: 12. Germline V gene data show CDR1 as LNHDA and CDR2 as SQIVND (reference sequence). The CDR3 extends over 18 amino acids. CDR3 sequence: CASSINDRGISGTDTQYF. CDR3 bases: TGTGCCAGTAGTATAAACGACAGGGGGATATCGGGGACAGATACGCAGTATTTT.

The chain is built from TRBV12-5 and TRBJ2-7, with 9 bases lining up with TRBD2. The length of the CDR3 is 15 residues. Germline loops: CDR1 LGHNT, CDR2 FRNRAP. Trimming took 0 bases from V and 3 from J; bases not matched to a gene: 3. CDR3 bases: TGTGCTAGTGGTTTGGTTAGCGGGAGTGTCTACGAGCAGTACTTC. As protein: CASGLVSGSVYEQYF.

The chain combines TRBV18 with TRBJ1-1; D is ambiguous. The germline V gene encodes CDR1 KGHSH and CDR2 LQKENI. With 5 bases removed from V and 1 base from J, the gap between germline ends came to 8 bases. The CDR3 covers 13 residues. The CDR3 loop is CASSKDSNTEAFF. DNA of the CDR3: TGTGCCAGCTCAAAGGACTCGAACACTGAAGCTTTCTTT.

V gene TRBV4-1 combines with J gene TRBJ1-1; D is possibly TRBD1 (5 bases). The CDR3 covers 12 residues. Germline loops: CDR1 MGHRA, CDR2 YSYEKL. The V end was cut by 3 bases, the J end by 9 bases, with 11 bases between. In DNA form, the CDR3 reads TGCGCCAGCAGCCACACCGCAGGGAAAGCTTTCTTT. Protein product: CASSHTAGKAFF.

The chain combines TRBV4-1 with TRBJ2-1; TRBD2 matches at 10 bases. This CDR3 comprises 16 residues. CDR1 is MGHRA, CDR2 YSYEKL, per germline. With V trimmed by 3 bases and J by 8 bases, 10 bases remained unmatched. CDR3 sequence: CASSQGAGGPPYEQFF. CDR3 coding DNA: TGCGCCAGCAGCCAGGGAGCGGGAGGGCCTCCGTATGAGCAGTTCTTC.